This is a list of T cell receptor beta chains from one sample in a study of cytomegalovirus exposure and HLA in healthy donors. Profiled with immunoSEQ multiplex PCR; TCRdb holds only in-frame clones, not every one. The sample lists 150,000 to 200,000 clones, 60% to 80% seen once, with roughly an eighth in the top ten. Material for sequencing was PBMCs. These receptors all come from a man aged 45-65 years in good health and CMV-seropositive. CDR3s include the opening cysteine and the closing phenylalanine or tryptophan. Fields, in order: clone size, V gene, D gene, J gene, CDR3 protein, CDR3 DNA. D genes are given only for firm matches. Size is stated for part of the rows, as once, few or many counts, or as a class when the clone is expanded.

once	TRBV27	TRBD1	TRBJ2-3	CASSLARQGRGTDTQYF	TGTGCCAGCAGTTTGGCCCGACAGGGCAGAGGCACAGATACGCAGTATTTT
.	TRBV5-6	TRBD2	TRBJ2-3	CASSFGTISTDTQYF	TGTGCCAGCAGCTTTGGGACTATAAGCACAGATACGCAGTATTTT
.	TRBV7-9	TRBD1	TRBJ1-4	CASSLVGQGRVGEKLFF	TGTGCCAGCAGCTTAGTCGGACAGGGGAGAGTCGGTGAAAAACTGTTTTTT
once	TRBV6-6	TRBD1	TRBJ2-2	CASSSGGFTGELFF	TGTGCCAGCAGTTCAGGGGGTTTCACCGGGGAGCTGTTTTTT
.	TRBV5-1	TRBD1	TRBJ1-1	CASRFETGFSSNTEAFF	TGCGCCAGCCGCTTCGAGACAGGGTTTTCTTCAAACACTGAAGCTTTCTTT
.	TRBV4-2	TRBD2	TRBJ2-1	CASSFPSGGRYEQFF	TGTGCCAGCAGCTTTCCTAGCGGGGGGAGATATGAGCAGTTCTTC
.	TRBV5-1	.	TRBJ1-3	CASSYETGWSGNTIYF	TGCGCCAGCAGCTACGAAACAGGGTGGTCTGGAAACACCATATATTTT
.	TRBV5-6	.	TRBJ1-4	CASSLGGHEKLFF	TGTGCCAGCAGCCTAGGGGGACATGAAAAACTGTTTTTT
.	TRBV28	.	TRBJ2-5	CASSLWTGAAETQYF	TGTGCCAGCAGTTTATGGACGGGAGCGGCGGAGACCCAGTACTTC
few	TRBV5-5	.	TRBJ1-5	CASSPVGGGNQPQHF	TGTGCCAGCAGCCCCGTGGGGGGAGGCAATCAGCCCCAGCATTTT
.	TRBV19	.	TRBJ2-1	CASSAGQEYYNEQFF	TGTGCCAGTAGCGCGGGTCAGGAGTACTACAATGAGCAGTTCTTC
.	TRBV6-5	.	TRBJ2-3	CASSSPLLAGADTQYF	TGTGCCAGCAGTTCCCCTCTTTTAGCCGGCGCAGATACGCAGTATTTT